This TCR beta chain was identified in a study of blood T cell repertoires in COVID-19. Germline CDR1 and CDR2: SGHDT and YYEEEE. The CDR3 runs 14 residues. V shed 3 bases and J 1 base; nucleotides not matched to a gene: 1. In the original workflow: Estimation of nucleated cell counts relied on the amplification of reference gene primers. Using immunoSEQ multiplex PCR, the repertoire was profiled, and TCRdb retains in-frame clones only, with some absent. V, J and clone size are those of that table, while D and trimming were read from the DNA. The table records just under 300,000 clones, more than 75% of them present only once.

This sequence joins TRBV5-6 and TRBJ1-1; TRBD1 matches 9 bases. Sequenced: peripheral blood. This TCR derives from a man in his 70s with acute or convalescent COVID-19. CDR3: CASSWGQGNTEAFF. The CDR3 region has the DNA TGTGCCAGCAGCTGGGGACAGGGGAACACTGAAGCTTTCTTT.